Listed below are T cell receptor beta chains from one sample, sequenced in a study of T cells expressing NK-cell markers. TCRdb derives one entry per CDR3 protein from the 5' RACE reads, leaving out DNA. The table for this sample gives some 150,000 distinct CDR3 sequences. What was sequenced was blood T cells: a sorted CD56 or NKG2C T cell subset, CD4+ or CD8+ T cells, or bulk PBMC T cells (not recorded which). These receptors all come from a man younger than 30 in good health. Each CDR3 is given with its conserved first and last residue. The order of the fields is J gene, V gene, CDR3 protein.

>TRBJ1-1|TRBV9
CASSVGEVLMNTEAFF
>TRBJ1-4|TRBV25-1
CASSLGAGGEKLFF
>TRBJ1-2|TRBV19
CASSIERDRVVGYTF
>TRBJ2-7|TRBV27
CASSTISSYEQYF
>TRBJ1-1|TRBV30
CAWSVSVNTEAFF
>TRBJ2-1|TRBV9
CASSPPLSSYNEQFF
>TRBJ2-5|TRBV7-6
CASRPLSETQYF
>TRBJ2-7|TRBV27
CASARGEGSSYEQYF
>TRBJ2-1|TRBV10-2
CASSSSGRLEKFF
>TRBJ1-2|TRBV27
CASSLSNEGTPYGYTF
>TRBJ2-2|TRBV20-1
CSAREETNTGELFF
>TRBJ1-5|TRBV2
CASSEGRDQPQHF
>TRBJ2-7|TRBV7-9
CASSFVESSYEQYF
>TRBJ1-4|TRBV5-5
CASSTKQGAGEKLFF
>TRBJ2-1|TRBV29-1
CSIESRSSGNYNEQFF
>TRBJ2-3|TRBV7-8
CASNAGNGDTQYF
>TRBJ2-1|TRBV4-2
CASSQDLNSGQNEQFF
>TRBJ2-1|TRBV7-2
CASSFSDSYNEQFF
>TRBJ2-1|TRBV30
CAWSVGVDEQFF
>TRBJ2-5|TRBV5-1
CASRTDRVQETQYF
>TRBJ2-3|TRBV5-4
CASSFDGREDTQYF
>TRBJ2-1|TRBV6-2/TRBV6-3
CASSYSAAYEQFF
>TRBJ2-7|TRBV27
CASSWSSSYEQYF
>TRBJ2-3|TRBV5-4
CASSLETSGSLSTDTQYF
>TRBJ2-1|TRBV4-3
CASSPWSGFGTNNEQFF
>TRBJ1-2|TRBV6-6
CASSLEGWGYTF
>TRBJ2-2|TRBV7-9
CASSPTPGGGELFF
>TRBJ2-3|TRBV5-1
CASSAGDRAVTDTQYF
>TRBJ2-5|TRBV24-1
CATSTTTLGWETQYF
>TRBJ1-1|TRBV20-1
CSASLMGRETNTEAFF
>TRBJ1-1|TRBV6-1
CASSEAKNTEAFF
>TRBJ1-1|TRBV15
CATSSGPEWNTEAFF
>TRBJ2-1|TRBV2
CASSELGDSSYNEQFF
>TRBJ1-1|TRBV20-1
CSASRRGTEAFF
>TRBJ1-1|TRBV6-1
CASSPRGIGEAFF
>TRBJ1-5|TRBV29-1
CSVTSPNQPQHF
>TRBJ2-2|TRBV12-3/TRBV12-4
CASTPRTANTGELFF
>TRBJ2-1|TRBV10-2
CASRDQDNEQFF
>TRBJ1-1|TRBV25-1
CASSEVSGGTEAFF
>TRBJ2-1|TRBV12-3/TRBV12-4
CASSFPTSGGTYNEQFF
>TRBJ1-5|TRBV12-3/TRBV12-4
CASRTTGGDQPQHF
>TRBJ2-2|TRBV7-9
CASSYPRTSGTGELFF
>TRBJ2-1|TRBV4-1
CASSQAGDSYNEQFF
>TRBJ1-5|TRBV7-3
CASSLKSSRGYSNQPQHF
>TRBJ2-1|TRBV7-9
CASSLNDANEQFF
>TRBJ1-1|TRBV6-5
CASSSATGRAEAFF
>TRBJ2-1|TRBV29-1
CSVPRAGYNEQFF
>TRBJ2-3|TRBV7-2
CASSPNAADTQYF
>TRBJ2-1|TRBV11-1
CASSLATSGRASSYNEQFF